This T cell receptor (beta chain) stems from a study of T cell responses to AZD1222 COVID-19 vaccine. V shed 5 bases, J shed 0 bases, and the junction held 13 bases outside the gene matches. This CDR3 contains 19 residues. The germline V gene encodes CDR1 LGHNT and CDR2 FRNRAP. The data were produced by immunoSEQ multiplex PCR, yet TCRdb's version contains in-frame clones alone and is incomplete. The sample comprises approximately 130,000 clones, 85% to 90% of which are singletons, and approximately 30% rests with the top ten. The receptor was isolated from an adult in good health. The sequencing used peripheral blood, collected on day 0 of AZD1222 vaccination. This chain uses TRBV12-5 with TRBJ2-1; 10 bases fit TRBD2. CDR3 nucleotide sequence: TGTGCTAGTGGTGACCCGGGACTAGCGCTTAAAAGCTCCTACAATGAGCAGTTCTTC. Translating it yields CASGDPGLALKSSYNEQFF.